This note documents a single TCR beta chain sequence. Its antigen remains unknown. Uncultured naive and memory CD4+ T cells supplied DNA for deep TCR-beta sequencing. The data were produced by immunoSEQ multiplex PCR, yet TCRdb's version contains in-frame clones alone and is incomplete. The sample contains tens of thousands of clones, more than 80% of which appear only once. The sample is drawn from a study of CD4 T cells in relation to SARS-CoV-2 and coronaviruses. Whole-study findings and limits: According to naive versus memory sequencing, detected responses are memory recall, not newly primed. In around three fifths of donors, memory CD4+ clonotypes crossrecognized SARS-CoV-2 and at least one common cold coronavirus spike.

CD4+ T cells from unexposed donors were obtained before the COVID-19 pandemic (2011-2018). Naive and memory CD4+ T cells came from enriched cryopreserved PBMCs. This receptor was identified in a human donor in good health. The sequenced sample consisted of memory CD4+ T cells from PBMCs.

CDR3 DNA sequence: TGTGCCAGCACCCCCGGGGAGGGGGCTGGGGCCAACGTCCTGACTTTC. This codes for CASTPGEGAGANVLTF. J is TRBJ2-6 and V is TRBV28, with D perhaps TRBD2 (7 bases). Germline V lookup: CDR1 MDHEN, CDR2 SYDVKM. Trimming stripped 7 bases from V and 2 bases from J, with 15 bases between. This CDR3 is built from 16 residues. Drawing the rest from reference TRBV28 and TRBJ2-6, the complete variable domain is DVKVTQSSRYLVKRTGEKVFLECVQDMDHENMFWYRQDPGLGLRLIYFSYDVKMKEKGDIPEGYSVSREKKERFSLILESASTNQTSMYLCASTPGEGAGANVLTFGAGSRLTVL.